This T cell receptor beta chain emerged from a study of cytomegalovirus exposure and HLA in healthy donors. Study-wide results and caveats: Reported performance of the classifier showed diagnosis of cytomegalovirus status with high specificity and sensitivity. In vitro work confirmed that a few CMV-associated chains recognize CMV antigens.

Germline assignment: CDR1 SNHLY and CDR2 FYNNEI. The CDR3 covers 16 residues. Trimming cost V 4 bases and J 7 bases, with 17 bases left between them. The donors were part of the 120-subject validation cohort, which stood apart from the roughly 700-subject first cohort. The repertoire was sequenced with immunoSEQ multiplex PCR; TCRdb's copy has only in-frame clones and lacks some. Of some 150,000 clones in the sample, 86% were seen once. This clone was picked up a small number of times. Its antigen remains unknown. The chain combines TRBV2 with TRBJ1-6; no clear D gene. This clonotype was obtained from a man between 18 and 35 years old in good health and CMV-seropositive. Material for sequencing was PBMCs. CDR3 sequence (DNA): TGTGCCAGCAGTGCCCAAGGCGGCAGCGGGAATTCACCCCTCCACTTT. Its protein is CASSAQGGSGNSPLHF. Looking up the rest from reference TRBV2 and TRBJ1-6 gives the full variable domain: EPEVTQTPSHQVTQMGQEVILRCVPISNHLYFYWYRQILGQKVEFLVSFYNNEISEKSEIFDDQFSVERPDGSNFTLKIRSTKLEDSAMYFCASSAQGGSGNSPLHFGNGTRLTVT.